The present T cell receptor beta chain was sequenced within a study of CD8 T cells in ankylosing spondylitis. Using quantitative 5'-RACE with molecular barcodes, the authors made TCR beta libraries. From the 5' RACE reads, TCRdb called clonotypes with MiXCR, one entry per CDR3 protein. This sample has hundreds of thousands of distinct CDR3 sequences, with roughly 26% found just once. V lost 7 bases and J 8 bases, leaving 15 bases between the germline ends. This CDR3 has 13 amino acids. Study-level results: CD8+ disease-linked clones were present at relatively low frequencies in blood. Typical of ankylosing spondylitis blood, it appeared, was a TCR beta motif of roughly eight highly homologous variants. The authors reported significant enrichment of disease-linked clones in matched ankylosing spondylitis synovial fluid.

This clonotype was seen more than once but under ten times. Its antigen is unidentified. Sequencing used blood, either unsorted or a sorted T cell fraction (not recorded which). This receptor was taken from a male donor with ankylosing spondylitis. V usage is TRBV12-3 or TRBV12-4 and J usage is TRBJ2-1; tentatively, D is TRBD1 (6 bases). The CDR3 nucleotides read TGTGCCAGCACCCCCAGGGGCGGCGATGAGCAGTTCTTC. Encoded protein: CASTPRGGDEQFF.